Presented here are 21 T cell receptor beta chains from one specimen sequenced in a study of stem cell transplantation in POMP-related autoinflammatory disease. TCRdb's copy holds only in-frame clones and misses some; the assay was immunoSEQ multiplex PCR. The sample carries some 65,000 clones, roughly 88% recorded once. The sample was CD4+ T cells from PBMCs, taken after stem cell transplantation. The receptors were gathered from a human patient with POMP-related autoinflammation and immune dysregulation (PRAID). Some T cells may be graft donor cells.

The V gene is TRBV11-2, the J gene TRBJ2-7, with TRBD2 identical over 13 bases. V was clipped by 1 base and J by 2 bases; unmatched bases: 8. Per germline, CDR1 SGHAT and CDR2 FQNNGV. The CDR3 runs to 18 residues. Here the CDR3 reads CASSLVIGTSGTTYEQYF. CDR3 DNA: TGTGCCAGCAGCTTAGTTATAGGGACTAGCGGGACTACCTACGAGCAGTACTTC.

This clone was counted only a few times. The chain combines TRBV6-6 with TRBJ2-1; 11 positions match TRBD2. This CDR3 is built from 16 residues. CDR1 is MNHNY, CDR2 SVGAGI, per germline (reference sequence). V lost 2 bases to trimming and J lost 6 bases; unmatched junction nucleotides: 6. In nucleotides, the CDR3 is TGTGCCAGCAGTTACCCTAGCGGGGGGCTCCTCAATGAGCAGTTCTTC. Amino acids: CASSYPSGGLLNEQFF.

The chain uses TRBV4-1 and TRBJ2-2, with 16 positions matching TRBD2. V was pared by 0 bases and J by 9 bases, with 10 bases of the junction left unmatched. The CDR3 consists of 19 residues. Germline CDR1 reads MGHRA; CDR2 reads YSYEKL. DNA of the CDR3: TGCGCCAGCAGCCAAGATCGTGTGGGACTAGCGGGGGGGCGACGGGAGCTGTTTTTT. This sequence encodes CASSQDRVGLAGGRRELFF.

The chain employs TRBV4-1 and TRBJ2-7; 7 bases are shared with TRBD1. CDR1 is MGHRA and CDR2 is YSYEKL in the germline V gene. The CDR3 sequence is 15 residues long. The trim removed 1 base at V and 1 base at J, leaving 4 bases unmatched. CDR3 coding DNA: TGCGCCAGCAGCCAAGTCGGCAGGGGGTCCTACGAGCAGTACTTC. It specifies CASSQVGRGSYEQYF.

The chain couples TRBV28 to TRBJ2-1; possibly TRBD1 or TRBD2 for D (5 bases each). Trimming shortened V by 5 bases and J by 5 bases, and 19 bases separated the two germline ends. The CDR3 is 16 amino acids. Germline V gene sequence: CDR1 MDHEN, CDR2 SYDVKM. The CDR3 DNA reads TGTGCCAGCAGTCCCACCGGGACCCCGTGGAACAATGAGCAGTTCTTC. Amino acid sequence: CASSPTGTPWNNEQFF.

V is TRBV25-1 and J is TRBJ1-6; 8 bases are shared with TRBD1. Trimming at V came to 6 bases and at J to 6 bases, leaving 7 bases not matched to a gene. The CDR3 length is 15 residues. Germline loops: CDR1 MGHDK, CDR2 SYGVNS. CDR3 sequence: CASSYRDRPNSPLHF. CDR3 nucleotide sequence: TGTGCCAGCAGCTACCGGGACAGGCCTAATTCACCCCTCCACTTT.

This clone showed up just a few times. The chain recombines TRBV11-2 with TRBJ1-5; the D gene is possibly TRBD1 (5 bases). The CDR3 length is 15 residues. Trimming removed 2 bases from V and 0 bases from J, with 8 bases in between. Germline V CDR1 and CDR2: SGHAT, FQNNGV. The CDR3 loop is CASSLTGHSNQPQHF. The CDR3 region has the DNA TGTGCCAGCAGCTTAACAGGACATAGCAATCAGCCCCAGCATTTT.

J is TRBJ2-2 and V is TRBV7-6; 7 bases agree with TRBD1. The CDR3 is made up of 17 amino acids. Germline CDR1 and CDR2: SGHVS and FNYEAQ. V trimming: 5 bases; J trimming: 0 bases; junction bases outside the gene matches: 9. CDR3 DNA: TGTGCCAGCAGCCGAACTCCGGGACAGACGAACACCGGGGAGCTGTTTTTT. Translated, it gives CASSRTPGQTNTGELFF.

This clone was picked up a small number of times. The chain has TRBV5-1 and TRBJ2-2; no reliable D call. The CDR3 runs to 14 residues. Germline loops: CDR1 SGHRS, CDR2 YFSETQ. V lost 5 bases, J lost 8 bases, and 16 bases lay in between. The CDR3: CASSGEAGLGELFF. The CDR3 coding sequence is TGCGCCAGCAGTGGTGAAGCTGGTTTAGGGGAGCTGTTTTTT.

This clone was detected only once. The chain joins TRBV5-1 to TRBJ2-2, with 7 bases aligning to TRBD2. V dropped 4 bases and J dropped 5; count of bases not matched to a gene: 8. This CDR3 spans 15 amino acids. Germline assignment: CDR1 SGHRS and CDR2 YFSETQ. CDR3 bases: TGCGCCAGCAGCGGACGCGGGGGTAGAACCGGGGAGCTGTTTTTT. Its protein product is CASSGRGGRTGELFF. Filled out from reference TRBV5-1 and TRBJ2-2, the complete variable domain reads KAGVTQTPRYLIKTRGQQVTLSCSPISGHRSVSWYQQTPGQGLQFLFEYFSETQRNKGNFPGRFSGRQFSNSRSEMNVSTLELGDSALYLCASSGRGGRTGELFFGEGSRLTVL.

The J gene is TRBJ1-2, the V gene TRBV5-6; D gene ambiguous. The CDR3 is made up of 14 amino acids. Trimming removed 4 bases at V and 4 bases at J, with 14 bases between. Germline V gene data show CDR1 as SGHDT and CDR2 as YYEEEE. The CDR3 DNA sequence: TGTGCCAGCAGCCCTCGTGGTTACAGCTATGGCTACACCTTC. It encodes CASSPRGYSYGYTF.

The chain combines TRBV24-1 with TRBJ2-5; TRBD1 aligns across 9 bases. Per the germline V gene, CDR1 is KGHDR and CDR2 is SFDVKD. J gave up 7 bases and V 3 bases, and 8 bases lay outside the gene matches. The length of the CDR3 is 15 residues. The CDR3 here is CATSDPGQGLRTQYF. DNA for the CDR3: TGTGCCACCAGTGATCCGGGACAGGGCCTCAGGACCCAGTACTTC.

This clone was observed a few times. The chain links TRBV11-2 to TRBJ2-2; D possibly uses TRBD1 or TRBD2 (5 bases each). This CDR3 is 11 amino acids long. Germline CDR1 reads SGHAT; CDR2 reads FQNNGV. Between the trimmed V and J ends, which lost 9 bases and 5 bases, there was a span of 7 bases. The CDR3 region is CASGGTGELFF. The CDR3 nucleotides read TGTGCCAGTGGGGGTACCGGGGAGCTGTTTTTT.

CDR3 residues: CASSPILLRSDEQYF. CDR3 DNA: TGTGCCAGCAGCCCGATCCTGTTGCGGTCCGACGAGCAGTACTTC. The rearrangement joins TRBV9 to TRBJ2-7; D gene uncertain. The CDR3 has 15 residues. Trimming removed 4 bases from V and 5 bases from J, with 19 bases in between. Germline V lookup: CDR1 SGDLS, CDR2 YYNGEE.

The table lists this clone with a few counts. The rearrangement uses TRBV11-2 and TRBJ2-7, with D tentatively TRBD1 (6 bases). The CDR3 runs 14 residues. The V end lost 0 bases, the J end lost 2 bases, and 8 bases lay between the germline ends. Germline lookup yields CDR1 SGHAT and CDR2 FQNNGV. The CDR3 reads CASSLDAGAYEQYV. Written as DNA, the CDR3 is TGTGCCAGCAGCTTAGACGCAGGGGCCTACGAGCAGTACGTC.

This chain uses TRBV18 with TRBJ2-7, with a tentative D call TRBD1 (6 bases). V lost 2 bases and J lost 4, with 15 bases in between. CDR1 and CDR2 (germline): KGHSH, LQKENI. This CDR3 has 15 amino acids. CDR3 DNA sequence: TGTGCCAGCTCACCAAATTCTTGGCAGGGGTACGAGCAGTACTTC. It translates to CASSPNSWQGYEQYF.

V gene TRBV24-1 combines with J gene TRBJ1-2, with a tentative D call TRBD1 (6 bases). The CDR3 is 14 residues long. Germline values: CDR1 KGHDR, CDR2 SFDVKD. Trimming took 12 bases from V and 2 from J, leaving 18 bases between them. CDR3 in DNA: TGTGCCTCGGGGGCAGTCGAGGAGAACTATGGCTACACCTTC. Amino acids: CASGAVEENYGYTF.

The CDR3 region has the DNA TGTGCCAGCAGTAGGGACAGTAATTCACCCCTCCACTTT. This gives the protein CASSRDSNSPLHF. V usage is TRBV2 and J usage is TRBJ1-6; 7 bases fit TRBD1. Losses at the gene ends were 5 bases for V and 6 bases for J; bases not matched to a gene: 1. The CDR3 is 13 residues long. CDR1 is SNHLY, CDR2 FYNNEI, per germline. Supplemented by reference TRBV2 and TRBJ1-6, the full variable domain reads EPEVTQTPSHQVTQMGQEVILRCVPISNHLYFYWYRQILGQKVEFLVSFYNNEISEKSEIFDDQFSVERPDGSNFTLKIRSTKLEDSAMYFCASSRDSNSPLHFGNGTRLTVT.

This clone came up a few times. This chain joins TRBV5-4 and TRBJ2-5; 9 bases match TRBD2. This CDR3 region has 16 residues. V dropped 4 bases and J dropped 4; count of bases not matched to a gene: 11. Germline V CDR1 and CDR2: SGHNT, YYREEE (reference sequence). This chain's CDR3 is CASSEMAGGPRETQYF. CDR3 coding DNA: TGTGCCAGCAGCGAAATGGCGGGGGGGCCCCGAGAGACCCAGTACTTC.

The chain links TRBV5-1 to TRBJ2-7; perhaps TRBD1 as D (6 bases). The ends were cut back, 5 bases at V and 2 bases at J, with 14 bases in the middle. This CDR3 contains 14 residues. Per germline, CDR1 SGHRS and CDR2 YFSETQ. DNA for the CDR3: TGCGCCAGCAGATCGGGATCAGGGGCCTACGAGCAGTACTTC. This sequence encodes CASRSGSGAYEQYF.

The gene calls are TRBV19 and TRBJ2-2; 14 bases align to TRBD2. The junction had 4 bases not matched to a gene; V was cut back by 7 bases and J by 6 bases. Per germline, CDR1 LNHDA and CDR2 SQIVND (reference sequence). CDR3 length equals 15 residues. CDR3 in amino acids: CASMGLAGAPGELFF. The CDR3 bases are TGTGCCAGTATGGGACTAGCGGGAGCTCCCGGGGAGCTGTTTTTT.